Given below is one T cell receptor beta chain in context. Its cognate antigen is unknown. Construction of TCR beta libraries was performed using quantitative 5'-RACE with molecular barcodes. Via MiXCR, TCRdb re-called the 5' RACE reads, giving one row per CDR3 protein. The table shows 250,000 or so distinct CDR3 sequences, with about 11% occurring only once. The CDR3 extends over 14 amino acids. The germline V gene has CDR1 MNHNS and CDR2 SASEGT. With 6 bases removed from V and 3 bases from J, the gap between germline ends came to 13 bases. This entry belongs to a study of CD8 T cells in ankylosing spondylitis. Overall study findings and caveats: Earlier studies detected some motif variants in reactive arthritis synovial fluid and blood. Significant enrichment of disease-linked clones was reportedly seen in matched ankylosing spondylitis synovial fluid. Blood of patients with ankylosing spondylitis appeared to be characterized by a TCR beta motif of several highly homologous variants.

The chain uses TRBV6-1 and TRBJ2-3, with unresolved D. The clonotype was recovered from a male donor with ankylosing spondylitis or in good health (not recorded which). The sample taken for sequencing was blood, either unsorted or a sorted T cell fraction (not recorded which). The CDR3 nucleotides read TGTGCCAGCAGAAGACGAACCTCGACAGATACGCAGTATTTT. Translation: CASRRRTSTDTQYF.